The 30 T cell receptor beta chains below come from one sample, sequenced in a study of regulatory T cells in long-lasting Graves disease. Time point described: newly diagnosed GD, antithyroid drugs for less than 3 months. Isolated PBMC RNA provided the starting material for the TCR library. To make TCR beta libraries, researchers used iRepertoire HTBI primers and Arm-PCR of CDR3 regions. Via MiXCR, TCRdb re-called the multiplex PCR reads, giving one row per CDR3 protein. The table lists roughly 510,000 distinct CDR3 sequences, more than 15% of them singletons. These data also featured in a second study, about T cells in Graves' hyperthyroidism and ophthalmopathy.

Specimen: peripheral blood mononuclear cells (PBMCs), collected at new diagnosis, from a patient treated with antithyroid drugs. These TCRs come from a man aged 18 to 30 with Graves disease.

The DNA for the CDR3 is TGCAGCGCCGGGACTAGCAATGAGCAGTTCTTC. It codes for CSAGTSNEQFF. This chain connects TRBV20-1 to TRBJ2-1; 8 bases fit TRBD2. CDR3 length: 11 residues. Germline V gives CDR1 DFQATT, CDR2 SNEGSKA (reference sequence).

This clonotype was detected ten times or more. This rearrangement joins TRBV7-2 to TRBJ2-5, with a possible D match to TRBD1 (5 bases). The CDR3 totals 14 residues. Per germline, CDR1 SGHTA and CDR2 FQGNSA. The V and J ends lost 2 bases and 3 bases respectively, with 10 bases between them. CDR3 sequence (DNA): TGTGCCAGCAGCTTATCAGGGCTCGAAGAGACCCAGTACTTC. This translates into CASSLSGLEETQYF.

This clonotype has just a few counts. The gene calls are TRBV7-9 and TRBJ2-2; D is perhaps TRBD2 (5 bases). The CDR3 extends over 13 amino acids. Germline V lookup: CDR1 SEHNR, CDR2 FQNEAQ (reference sequence). The ends were cut back, 10 bases at V and 0 bases at J, with 9 bases in the middle. The CDR3 region is CANRGSNTGELFF. In nucleotides, the CDR3 is TGTGCCAACCGGGGATCGAACACCGGGGAGCTGTTTTTT.

This clonotype was detected only a few times. V and J are TRBV9 and TRBJ1-1, with D hard to call. V lost 3 bases and J lost 4, with 13 bases in between. This CDR3 spans 14 amino acids. CDR1 and CDR2 (germline): SGDLS, YYNGEE. The DNA for the CDR3 is TGTGCCAGCAGCGCCTCCTCGGGAGGCACTGAAGCTTTCTTT. This translates into CASSASSGGTEAFF.

In this sample, this clonotype turned up many times. Here the CDR3 reads CASNPYQQTYEQYF. The CDR3 bases are TGTGCCAGCAACCCGTACCAACAGACCTACGAGCAGTACTTC. The gene calls are TRBV7-2 and TRBJ2-7; D is unresolved. Trimming removed 7 bases from V and 2 bases from J, with 15 bases in between. Germline values: CDR1 SGHTA, CDR2 FQGNSA. CDR3 length: 14 amino acids.

This clonotype was detected ten times or more. The chain recombines TRBV2 with TRBJ1-1; D call uncertain. This CDR3 region has 11 residues. Trimming removed 6 bases at V and 7 bases at J, with 9 bases between. CDR1 and CDR2 from the germline V gene are SNHLY and FYNNEI. For the CDR3, the DNA is TGTGCCAGCAGGAATACTATTGAAGCTTTCTTT. Its protein is CASRNTIEAFF.

This clonotype was detected ten times or more. The chain links TRBV2 to TRBJ2-3; TRBD2 is a possible D gene (7 bases). Germline V gene lookup returns CDR1 SNHLY and CDR2 FYNNEI. Trimming removed 3 bases at V and 5 bases at J, with 18 bases between. The CDR3 is 16 amino acids. The CDR3 here is CASSDFGGPGGDTQYF. The CDR3 DNA sequence: TGTGCCAGCAGTGATTTTGGGGGGCCGGGAGGAGATACGCAGTATTTT.

The gene calls are TRBV28 and TRBJ1-4; D not resolved. CDR3 length equals 14 residues. Germline values: CDR1 MDHEN, CDR2 SYDVKM. The V end was cut by 5 bases, the J end by 6 bases, with 13 bases between. The CDR3 here is CASSEDRPDEKLFF. CDR3 in DNA: TGTGCCAGCAGTGAGGACCGACCGGATGAAAAACTGTTTTTT.

This chain connects TRBV5-6 to TRBJ2-3; TRBD1 aligns across 10 bases. V trimming: 4 bases; J trimming: 3 bases; junction bases outside the gene matches: 8. Germline-derived CDR1 and CDR2 are SGHDT and YYEEEE. This CDR3 spans 16 amino acids. This CDR3 reads CASSPARGQGTDTQYF. The DNA for the CDR3 is TGTGCCAGCAGCCCTGCCCGGGGACAGGGGACAGATACGCAGTATTTT. The full variable domain, in which reference TRBV5-6 and TRBJ2-3 provide the parts outside the CDR3, is DAGVTQSPTHLIKTRGQQVTLRCSPKSGHDTVSWYQQALGQGPQFIFQYYEEEERQRGNFPDRFSGHQFPNYSSELNVNALLLGDSALYLCASSPARGQGTDTQYFGPGTRLTVL.

This clonotype has ten or more counts. J is TRBJ2-3 and V is TRBV7-2; D may be TRBD2 (6 bases). Germline CDR1 is SGHTA and CDR2 is FQGNSA. The length of the CDR3 is 15 residues. V was trimmed by 4 bases and J by 4 bases, leaving 15 bases between them. The CDR3 bases are TGTGCCAGCAGCTCCCCGGGACTCCTGCCAGATACGCAGTATTTT. It is translated as CASSSPGLLPDTQYF.

This clonotype was counted at least ten times. The rearrangement uses TRBV10-3 and TRBJ2-7; possible D gene TRBD2, 6 bases. Trimming removed 7 bases from V and 5 bases from J, with 9 bases in between. From germline, CDR1 is ENHRY and CDR2 SYGVKD. This CDR3 has 11 residues. The CDR3 region has the DNA TGTGCCATCACTAGCGCCCACGAGCAGTACTTC. This codes for CAITSAHEQYF.

This clonotype was picked up many times. CDR3: CAWTGGVSYEQYF. DNA for the CDR3: TGTGCCTGGACCGGCGGGGTCTCCTACGAGCAGTACTTC. V usage is TRBV30 and J usage is TRBJ2-7; D is possibly TRBD2 (6 bases). Trimming took 4 bases from V and 0 from J, leaving 10 bases between them. The CDR3 has 13 residues. The V gene's germline CDR1 is GTSNPN and CDR2 SVGIG (reference sequence).

This clonotype showed up many times. The chain combines TRBV11-2 with TRBJ2-7; 11 bases match TRBD2. The germline V gene encodes CDR1 SGHAT and CDR2 FQNNGV. Germline trimming cut 1 base from V and 3 bases from J; bases unmatched to any gene: 5. The CDR3 covers 16 residues. CDR3 nucleotides: TGTGCCAGCAGCTTAGCTGGTACTAGCGGGAGCTACGAGCAGTACTTC. It is translated as CASSLAGTSGSYEQYF.

J is TRBJ2-5 and V is TRBV9, with 8 nucleotides matching TRBD1. J lost 4 bases, V lost 4 bases, and 6 bases had no gene match. The CDR3 has 14 residues. The germline V gene encodes CDR1 SGDLS and CDR2 YYNGEE. CDR3 region: CASSSRTGTETQYF. In nucleotides, the CDR3 is TGTGCCAGCAGCTCTAGGACAGGGACAGAGACCCAGTACTTC.

This clonotype occurred many times. The V gene is TRBV12-3 or TRBV12-4, the J gene TRBJ2-5, with D perhaps being TRBD1 or TRBD2 (6 bases each). The CDR3 sequence is 17 residues long. Trimming pared 9 bases from V and 2 bases from J, leaving 25 bases between. The CDR3: CASSAMGADLAQETQYF. The CDR3 region has the DNA TGTGCCAGTTCTGCAATGGGGGCCGACCTAGCGCAAGAGACCCAGTACTTC.

This clonotype was detected only a few times. V is TRBV9 and J is TRBJ2-1; 8 nucleotides agree with TRBD2. Trimming at V came to 0 bases and at J to 1 base, leaving 3 bases not matched to a gene. CDR3 length: 16 amino acids. The germline gives CDR1 SGDLS, CDR2 YYNGEE. DNA for the CDR3: TGTGCCAGCAGCGTAGGTAGCGGGACTTCCTACAATGAGCAGTTCTTC. It codes for CASSVGSGTSYNEQFF. The complete variable domain, with remaining parts taken from reference TRBV9 and TRBJ2-1, reads DSGVTQTPKHLITATGQRVTLRCSPRSGDLSVYWYQQSLDQGLQFLIQYYNGEERAKGNILERFSAQQFPDLHSELNLSSLELGDSALYFCASSVGSGTSYNEQFFGPGTRLTVL.

This clonotype was observed many times. The V gene is TRBV27, the J gene TRBJ2-1; the D is unclear. There are 15 residues in the CDR3. Germline CDR1 reads MNHEY; CDR2 reads SMNVEV (reference sequence). V was shortened by 1 base and J by 5 bases, with 12 bases between the two germline ends. The CDR3 DNA follows: TGTGCCAGCAGTTTATTCCCTTCCCCCCACAATGAGCAGTTCTTC. Its translation is CASSLFPSPHNEQFF.

Ten or more counts support this clonotype. The chain links TRBV20-1 to TRBJ1-1; maybe TRBD1 (6 bases). V lost 0 bases to trimming and J lost 1 base, with 15 bases between them. This CDR3 is built from 16 residues. Germline-derived CDR1 and CDR2 are DFQATT and SNEGSKA (reference sequence). In DNA, the CDR3 is TGCAGTGCTAGAGATCAGGCAGGGGTGAGGAACACTGAAGCTTTCTTT. Amino acids: CSARDQAGVRNTEAFF.

The CDR3, as DNA: TGTGCCAGCCTAGGGACAGGGAGGGACTATGGCTACACCTTC. It codes for CASLGTGRDYGYTF. The V and J genes are TRBV6-1 and TRBJ1-2, with 9 bases identical to TRBD1. With 8 bases clipped from V and 3 bases from J, the junction kept 7 bases outside the gene matches. Germline CDR1 and CDR2: MNHNS and SASEGT. This CDR3 has 14 amino acids.

Concerning this clonotype itself: A much larger clone differs from this one at a single base, so this may be a read error. The CDR3 DNA reads TGCAGTGTTACGACTAGCGGGAGTGTGAATAAGCAGTTCTTC. Its translation is CSVTTSGSVNKQFF. The chain carries TRBV20-1 and TRBJ2-1; 12 nucleotides line up with TRBD2. This CDR3 spans 14 amino acids. V gave up 7 bases and J gave up 11 bases; unmatched junction bases: 12. CDR1 and CDR2 from the germline V gene are DFQATT and SNEGSKA (reference sequence).

Only a few counts were recorded for this clonotype. This rearrangement joins TRBV9 to TRBJ2-7; D is possibly TRBD2 (5 bases). The CDR3 contains 13 residues. V lost 6 bases to trimming and J lost 6 bases, with 16 bases between them. Germline-derived CDR1 and CDR2 are SGDLS and YYNGEE. DNA for the CDR3: TGTGCCAGCACTAGAACCGCGAGCGGCGAGCAGTACTTC. As protein: CASTRTASGEQYF.

In this sample, this clonotype turned up a few times. V is TRBV9 and J is TRBJ1-6; D might be TRBD1 (5 bases). Germline CDR1 SGDLS, CDR2 YYNGEE. Trimming removed 4 bases from V and 10 bases from J, with 12 bases in between. The CDR3 covers 13 residues. For the CDR3, the DNA is TGTGCCAGCAGCACGGACACCGGCTCACCCCTCCACTTT. It codes for CASSTDTGSPLHF.

This clonotype was seen a handful of times. The chain has TRBV7-8 and TRBJ2-7; tentatively, D is TRBD1 (6 bases). This CDR3 spans 12 amino acids. Trimming stripped 4 bases from V and 11 bases from J, with 15 bases between. The germline V gene has CDR1 SGHVS and CDR2 FQNEAQ. CDR3: CASSSRTDMEYF. The CDR3 nucleotides are TGTGCCAGCAGCTCCCGGACAGATATGGAGTACTTC. The full variable domain, with the rest looked up from reference TRBV7-8 and TRBJ2-7, is GAGVSQSPRYKVAKRGQDVALRCDPISGHVSLFWYQQALGQGPEFLTYFQNEAQLDKSGLPSDRFFAERPEGSVSTLKIQRTQQEDSAVYLCASSSRTDMEYFGPGTRLTVT.

This clonotype was observed at least ten times. The J gene is TRBJ2-2, the V gene TRBV7-3; D is perhaps TRBD1 (7 bases). The CDR3 runs 16 residues. Germline CDR1 reads SGHTA; CDR2 reads FQGTGA. V shed 5 bases and J shed 3 bases, with 16 bases lying between them. CDR3 in DNA: TGTGCCAGCAGCCCCCAGGGGGGCGGGGACACCGGGGAGCTGTTTTTT. This gives the protein CASSPQGGGDTGELFF.

With respect to this clonotype: A read error may explain this, as a much larger clone is one base away. The CDR3 nucleotides are TGTGCCAGCTGCCCCACGGGCTACTATGGCTACACCTTC. Translation gives CASCPTGYYGYTF. V is TRBV3-1 and J is TRBJ1-2, with unresolved D. V dropped 8 bases and J dropped 3 bases, with 13 bases sitting between them. The germline V gene has CDR1 LGHDT and CDR2 YNNKEL (reference sequence). CDR3 length equals 13 residues.

This clonotype was counted many times. The CDR3 region is CASGTYLAGGIHEQYF. The CDR3 DNA reads TGTGCCAGCGGCACCTATCTAGCGGGAGGAATCCACGAGCAGTACTTC. This sequence joins TRBV6-1 and TRBJ2-7, with 11 bases aligning to TRBD2. Per germline, CDR1 MNHNS and CDR2 SASEGT. The V segment lost 8 bases and the J segment 5 bases; nucleotides outside the gene matches: 14. The CDR3 covers 16 residues.

This chain connects TRBV19 to TRBJ2-1; D perhaps matches TRBD1 (8 bases). CDR1 is LNHDA and CDR2 is SQIVND in the germline V gene (reference sequence). There are 15 residues in the CDR3. Trimming pared 5 bases from V and 7 bases from J, leaving 18 bases between. The CDR3 region is CASSVFGQGGNEQFF. The CDR3 coding sequence is TGTGCCAGTAGTGTCTTTGGACAGGGAGGGAATGAGCAGTTCTTC.

Only a few counts were recorded for this clonotype. The chain is built from TRBV12-3 or TRBV12-4 and TRBJ1-2, with D possibly matching TRBD1 (6 bases). The germline V and J ends were trimmed by 7 bases and 6 bases, with 15 bases remaining between them. The CDR3 is made up of 13 amino acids. The DNA of the CDR3 is TGTGCCAGCAAACACGGGGGGGCAAATGGCTACACCTTC. Its protein is CASKHGGANGYTF.

This clonotype came up many times. The chain recombines TRBV27 with TRBJ2-7, with D uncertain. Between the trimmed V and J ends, which lost 3 bases and 0 bases, there was a span of 6 bases. Germline assignment: CDR1 MNHEY and CDR2 SMNVEV (reference sequence). The length of the CDR3 is 13 residues. CDR3 nucleotides: TGTGCCAGCAGTTTTCACAGCTCCTACGAGCAGTACTTC. This sequence encodes CASSFHSSYEQYF.

This clonotype was observed a handful of times. V usage is TRBV6-2 or TRBV6-3 and J usage is TRBJ2-7; D not resolved. V dropped 6 bases and J dropped 6 bases, with 18 bases sitting between them. Germline V gene lookup returns CDR1 MNHEY and CDR2 SVGEGT. The CDR3 consists of 14 residues. CDR3 coding DNA: TGTGCCAGCAGATCCCCCCTCGACGACCGCGAGCAGTACTTC. The encoded protein is CASRSPLDDREQYF.